This TCR beta chain derives from a study of cytomegalovirus exposure and HLA in healthy donors (dated by TCRdb to about 2017). Describing the broader study: An earlier analysis of a few hundred of the donors reported about 280 Gb of sequence data and about 120 million unique TCR beta sequences obtained from about 180 million T cells. HLA typing included class I and class II loci at four-digit resolution. Typing coverage differed by locus: A, B, C, DRB1 and DQB1 were typed in roughly 629-640 donors, DQA1 in approximately 520, DPA1 in 600 to 610, and DPB1 in roughly 470. A later analysis re-examined previously published TCR beta repertoires from roughly 650 donors and added high-resolution HLA genotyping to investigate patterns of TCR occurrence. Among over 350 genotyped donors of the cohort, an average of about 240,000 unique TCR beta nucleotide sequences were sequenced per donor, around 20% of them non-productive. Five DR-DQ haplotypes were handled as single units for association and clustering because linkage in the cohort was strong. The later analysis used no new phenotypic data to find candidate immune exposures, relying instead on TCR beta sequences and their occurrence across donors. An early release that covered about 640 HLA-typed donors contained approximately 300 gigabases of sequencing data and tens of millions of unique TCR sequences. Every repertoire in the discovery cohort had been generated on one and the same sequencing platform. The study combined high-throughput TCR immunosequencing, statistical association of individual TCRs with disease status, and machine learning to predict cytomegalovirus infection status. A later genetic analysis took genome-wide SNP genotypes for about 55% of the 666 donors and used that subset as a discovery cohort. In addition to the first cohort of 500 to 850 subjects, a separate validation cohort of 130 or so different subjects was used. Donor age, sex, ethnicity and CMV serostatus were compiled together with the repertoire data. The study used immunosequencing to profile the T cell repertoires of under 700 subjects and linked those repertoires to cytomegalovirus serostatus. Of the roughly 400 genotyped donors, approximately 80% fell in the genetic ancestry cluster associated with self-reported Caucasian donors. The study aimed to test whether signatures of past pathogen exposure could be identified by cataloging public T cell receptors. To decide whether each TCR beta V gene segment behaved as functional or pseudogenic, an earlier analysis of 587 of the donors relied on high-throughput TCR beta sequencing.

Trimmed from V: 6 bases; trimmed from J: 5 bases; junction bases lacking a gene match: 7. Including the terminal cysteine and phenylalanine, the CDR3 comprises 14 residues. This entry keeps only the CDR3 DNA: 42 bases, framed from base 1. The germline V gene (reference sequence) sets CDR1 to MNHEY and CDR2 to SMNVEV. In total, 600 or so healthy bone marrow donors made up the cohort. Cohort members were all nominally healthy when sampled, although unrecorded immune exposures were likely present. The donor tested CMV seronegative and was one of the 352 seronegative cohort members. Every donor gave a peripheral blood sample, and the peripheral blood mononuclear cells from that sample were used for TCR beta sequencing. Genomic DNA extraction from the blood cell samples was performed with the Qiagen DNeasy Blood Extraction Kit. Libraries were made using the immunoSEQ multiplex PCR assay. For the multiplex PCR, a mixture combining 60 forward primers for TCR Vbeta segments and 13 reverse primers for TCR Jbeta segments was used. Amplification of the CDR3 region of rearranged TCR beta genes was performed with a multiplex PCR assay on genomic DNA. On the Illumina HiSeq System, the amplified TCR beta libraries were sequenced as 87-base-pair reads. The study's own analysis went as follows. Across the 700 or so repertoires, a later analysis counted tens of millions of unique TCR beta chains, roughly 11 million of which were shared by at least two donors. A nearest-neighbor algorithm error-corrected the raw reads and collapsed the reads into unique sequences, merging closely related sequences to remove PCR and sequencing errors. To assign V, D and J gene segments, CDR3 sequences were aligned to IMGT reference sequences. For a sequence to be retained, a match of at least six nucleotides was required to both a V gene segment and a J gene segment. A rearrangement was called productive if the CDR3 had no stop codons and remained in frame with V and J, and every other rearrangement was called non-productive. Following IMGT convention, CDR3 was defined as the stretch from the second conserved V-encoded cysteine to the conserved J-encoded phenylalanine. The earlier analysis of about 500 of the donors excluded sequences that lacked an unambiguous match to a single V gene segment. An earlier analysis of 500 to 600 of the donors classified V segments as functional when productive rearrangements were above 56.7% and as segregating when the standard deviation between donors was above 5%. A statistical classification framework was built to diagnose cytomegalovirus status from the catalog of TCR beta chain sequences. In a later analysis, TCR nucleotide sequences were compared against IMGT/GENE-DB human TR gene sequences so that V and J genes could be assigned. The TCRdist pipeline was used in a later analysis to assign CDR3 sequences and most-parsimonious VDJ recombination scenarios. In a later analysis, each TCR beta chain was defined by its CDR3 amino acid sequence together with its V-gene family, and reads lacking a unique V-gene family were excluded. To address suspected cross-contamination and a sequencing artifact, a later analysis removed over 500 highly shared, low-generation-probability nucleotide sequences. In a later analysis, a clonal expansion index was calculated for each public chain from normalized within-repertoire ranks of inferred template counts. In a later analysis, generation probabilities were computed with a VDJ recombination model fitted to out-of-frame rearrangements, and the resulting probabilities were checked against IGoR. In a later analysis, hypergeometric tests were used to score TCR-TCR, TCR-HLA and TCR-CMV co-occurrence, with a repertoire-size bias correction applied to TCR pairs. To estimate false discovery rates, a later analysis permuted the HLA or CMV assignments 20 times. In a later analysis, co-occurring TCRs were grouped using DBSCAN, and TCRdist sequence similarity was added for clustering within HLA-allele-positive subsets. Repertoires with fewer than 30,000 or more than 120,000 public chains, plus five repertoires with anomalous nucleotide sharing, were excluded from co-occurrence clustering. TCRdb provides this immuneACCESS table in a form limited to in-frame rearrangements. Some clones are lacking; in checked studies, under half of them reflect an unresolved V gene, and why the rest are absent is not known. V, J and clone size are those of that table, while D and trimming were read from the DNA. This sample lists around 120,000 clones; 8.5% to 10% were detected once. The ten largest clones add up to 3% of the sample.

Points the paper makes about the study in general: According to a later analysis, parvovirus B19, influenza, CMV and Epstein-Barr virus appeared linked to several top co-occurrence clusters. Assigning TCR associations to individual alleles was difficult when HLA alleles, especially DR and DQ, strongly co-occurred. A later genetic analysis associated a missense DCLRE1C variant with V-gene and J-gene trimming of TCR beta chains, and an independent cohort replicated the association. A later analysis found that TCR association rates varied across HLA loci, with DRB1 alleles showing the most associated TCRs and HLA-C alleles the fewest. For the cohort, immune exposure information was limited to CMV serostatus. Some IMGT-functional V segments, including TRBV6-2 and TRBV6-3, could not be distinguished by the 87-base-pair reads and were therefore excluded. Because some donors lacked HLA typing at each locus, the association tests relied only on the typed subset. In this cohort, only TCR beta chains were sequenced, and detectable features were limited by the absence of alpha or paired-chain data. Because counts were too low, fewer than 20 rarely observed V segments, including chromosome 9 orphons, were excluded from the earlier analysis of 500 to 700 of the donors. Roughly uniform sequencing depth across donors was assumed in presence/absence analyses, although this assumption may not hold. A later analysis found that most CMV-associated TCR beta chains appeared HLA-restricted, with HLA associations seemingly driven largely by CMV exposure. The authors suggested that the approach could potentially be generalized to other disease states and immunological phenotypes. In both the original and validation cohorts, the classifier was reported to diagnose cytomegalovirus status with high specificity and sensitivity. A cluster of highly shared sequence variants was judged likely to be a technical artifact of the sequencing pipeline. In a later analysis, more than 15,000 TCR beta sequences were associated with specific HLA alleles at a false discovery rate of 0.05. A later analysis found that HLA-associated TCR beta chains were more clonally expanded and had lower generation probabilities than equally common non-associated chains. In the study, some 160 TCR beta chains were listed as associated with cytomegalovirus. Most TCR sequences were observed very rarely across donors, whereas some public TCRs were present in many individuals. A further reported finding was that TCR beta sequences accurately predicted the HLA-A and HLA-B alleles for most subjects in the first cohort. In an earlier analysis of roughly 560 of the donors, most TCR beta V segments were observed in productive rearrangements about 87% or about 30% of the time, broadly matching IMGT annotations. Linkage disequilibrium might explain the correlated functional status among segregating V segments, but an unknown experimental factor could not be excluded. In vitro tests confirmed that three of the cytomegalovirus-associated TCR beta chains recognize cytomegalovirus antigens. A later genetic analysis reported fewer N-insertions in productive TCRs among donors in an Asian-associated ancestry cluster than the approximately 700-donor mean.

Concerning this clone itself: This clone's antigen is unknown. No base qualities exist here, and no much larger clone lies one base off it.

The clonotype was recovered from a young man in good health and CMV-seronegative. Sequenced: PBMCs. Here the chain combines TRBV27 and TRBJ1-1; 9 junctional bases match TRBD1. The nucleotides read TGTGCCAGCAGCTGGGGGACAGGGAGTACTGAAGCTTTCTTT. This encodes CASSWGTGSTEAFF.